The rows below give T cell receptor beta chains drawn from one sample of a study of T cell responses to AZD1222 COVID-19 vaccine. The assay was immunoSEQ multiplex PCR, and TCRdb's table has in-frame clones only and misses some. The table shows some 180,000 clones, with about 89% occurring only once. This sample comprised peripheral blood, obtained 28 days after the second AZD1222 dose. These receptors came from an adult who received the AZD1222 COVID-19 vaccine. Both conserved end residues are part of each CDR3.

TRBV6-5	CASRLREGQPQHF
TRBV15	CATSRSWPDTEAFF
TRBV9	CASSPARSSGDNEQFF
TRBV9	CASSARDLPDTQYF
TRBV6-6	CASSASGAEQYF
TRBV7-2	CASSYDRGGYEQYF
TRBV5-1	CASSLPLSSGGADTQYF
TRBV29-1	CSVDTAAAAQAFF
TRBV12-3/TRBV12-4	CASSLGLNQPQHF
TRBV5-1	CASSLIYGAHEQYF
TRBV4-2	CASSQGTSGGYTF
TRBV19	CASSIPQLAGVGNEQFF
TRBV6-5	CASSPIRGSNTEAFF
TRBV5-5	CASSGYRTGGDYGYTF
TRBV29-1	CSVTGLTANYGYTF
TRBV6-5	CASSYSATGELFF
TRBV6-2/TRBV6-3	CASSYLAYEQYF
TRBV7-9	CASSFPDSADRTDTQYF
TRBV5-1	CASSLGGGLNTEAFF
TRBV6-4	CASSAREPDTQYF
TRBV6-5	CASSFGGRNTEAFF
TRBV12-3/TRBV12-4	CASTFSANVLTF
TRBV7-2	CASTETGNYGYTF